This T cell receptor (beta chain) stems from a study of human T cells and chemical hapten exposure. About the study: Patients additionally received therapeutic doses of diphenylcyclopropenone on the scalp once a week, and this continued throughout the approximately 24-week study. Patients having alopecia areata, totalis or universalis were mostly female.

Time point noted: pre-sensitization, week 0. Treatment defined: therapeutic diphenylcyclopropenone sensitization with weekly scalp DPC. Each donor was an alopecia patient between 18 and 70 years of age who qualified for DPC. This clonotype was observed many times. Its antigen is undetermined. Regarding the study as a whole: Relative to control repertoires, expanded TCRs gave rise to significantly more large CDR3 similarity clusters.

Each CDR3 protein is one row after TCRdb ran MiXCR on the RACE reads. Found here are over 35,000 distinct CDR3 sequences, over 9.5% of them singletons; the top ten hold roughly 6%. This specimen was whole blood, taken in connection with sensitization to the hapten diphenylcyclopropenone (DPC). This TCR came from a man aged 25-45 years with alopecia areata. Some clones in this sample may be carry-over from other donors' samples.

The CDR3 DNA reads as TGTGCCAGCAGCTTGGATAGCTCCTACAATGAGCAGTTCTTC. Amino acid sequence: CASSLDSSYNEQFF. The chain couples TRBV7-2 to TRBJ2-1; D remains unclear. This CDR3 contains 14 residues. Between the trimmed V and J ends, which lost 3 bases and 0 bases, there was a span of 6 bases. Germline lookup yields CDR1 SGHTA and CDR2 FQGNSA. Using reference TRBV7-2 and TRBJ2-1 for the parts outside the CDR3, the full variable domain is GAGVSQSPSNKVTEKGKDVELRCDPISGHTALYWYRQSLGQGLEFLIYFQGNSAPDKSGLPSDRFSAERTGGSVSTLTIQRTQQEDSAVYLCASSLDSSYNEQFFGPGTRLTVL.